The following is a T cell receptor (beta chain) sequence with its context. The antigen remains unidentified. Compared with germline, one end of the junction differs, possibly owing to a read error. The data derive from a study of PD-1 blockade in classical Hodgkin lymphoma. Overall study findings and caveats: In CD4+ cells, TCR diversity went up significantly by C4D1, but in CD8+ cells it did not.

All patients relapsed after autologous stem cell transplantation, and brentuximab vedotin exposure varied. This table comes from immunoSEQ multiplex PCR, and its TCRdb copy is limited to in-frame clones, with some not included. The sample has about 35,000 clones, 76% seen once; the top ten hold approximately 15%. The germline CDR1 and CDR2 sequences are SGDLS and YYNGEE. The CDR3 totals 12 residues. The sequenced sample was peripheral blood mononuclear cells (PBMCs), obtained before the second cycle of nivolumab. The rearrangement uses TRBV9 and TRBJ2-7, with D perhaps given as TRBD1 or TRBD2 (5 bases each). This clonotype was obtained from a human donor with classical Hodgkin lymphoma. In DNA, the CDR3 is TGTGCCAGCAGCGCGCCGGGACGGGATACCCTGTTC. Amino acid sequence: CASSAPGRDTLF.